This T cell receptor beta chain was captured by sequencing in a study of brain T cells in children with intractable seizures. To note about this clone: Its antigen is undetermined.

Surgery cases with the highest brain T cell transcript signatures were chosen for sequencing. V was clipped by 1 base and J by 5 bases; unmatched bases: 4. CDR3 size: 15 residues. Germline loops: CDR1 LNHDA, CDR2 SQIVND (reference sequence). Study conclusions and caveats: Viral specificity was inferred only from CDR3 similarity; HCMV serostatus was unknown. Clones missing pre-surgery may reflect undersampling of that blood sample.

Profiled with immunoSEQ multiplex PCR; TCRdb holds only in-frame clones, not every one. The repertoire includes 110,000 or so clones, approximately 94% of them detected once, and under 4.5% sits in the top ten. This rearrangement joins TRBV19 to TRBJ1-1; 10 bases are shared with TRBD1. The clonotype originates from a boy younger than two with hemimegalencephaly and intractable seizures. The input for sequencing was peripheral blood, taken at surgery. Here the CDR3 reads CASSIGDRGGTEAFF. CDR3 nucleotides: TGTGCCAGTAGTATAGGGGACAGGGGCGGTACTGAAGCTTTCTTT.